These 27 T cell receptor beta chains were sequenced from one sample in a study of cytomegalovirus exposure and HLA in healthy donors. The data were produced by immunoSEQ multiplex PCR, yet TCRdb's version contains in-frame clones alone and is incomplete. The table records 65,000 or so clones, roughly 94% of them present only once. Sequencing was carried out using PBMCs. The source is a man aged 18-30 years in good health and CMV-seropositive.

The chain has TRBV27 and TRBJ1-5; D is possibly TRBD1 (6 bases). This CDR3 comprises 20 residues. V gave up 5 bases and J gave up 2 bases, with 28 bases separating them. Germline V gene data show CDR1 as MNHEY and CDR2 as SMNVEV (reference sequence). The CDR3 here is CASSPRGGGDGPRGNQPQHF. Here the CDR3 DNA reads TGTGCCAGCAGTCCCCGAGGGGGGGGCGACGGGCCCCGGGGCAATCAGCCCCAGCATTTT.

The chain joins TRBV2 to TRBJ2-1, with 7 bases aligning to TRBD1. V gave up 2 bases and J gave up 5 bases; unmatched junction bases: 6. CDR1 SNHLY and CDR2 FYNNEI come from the germline V gene. CDR3 length equals 15 residues. The DNA of the CDR3 is TGTGCCAGCAGTGAAACCGGGACAGCAAACAATGAGCAGTTCTTC. Its protein is CASSETGTANNEQFF.

This sequence joins TRBV25-1 and TRBJ2-7, with 8 bases matching TRBD2. This CDR3 contains 13 residues. V was clipped by 3 bases and J by 4 bases; unmatched bases: 2. Germline lookup yields CDR1 MGHDK and CDR2 SYGVNS. Here the CDR3 DNA reads TGTGCCAGCAGTGAGGGCGGGAGGTACGAGCAGTACTTC. As protein: CASSEGGRYEQYF.

The rearrangement uses TRBV7-2 and TRBJ1-3; possible D gene TRBD1, 5 bases. V was clipped by 1 base and J by 4 bases, with 23 bases between them. The CDR3 is 19 amino acids. The germline CDR1 and CDR2 sequences are SGHTA and FQGNSA. The CDR3 DNA reads TGTGCCAGCAGCTTAGTACCACCCGGTGGGGCAACGACGGGAAACACCATATATTTT. Translation gives CASSLVPPGGATTGNTIYF.

In DNA, the CDR3 is TGTGCCTGGAGGTTAGCGGCCGGGAATGAGCAGTTCTTC. Amino acids: CAWRLAAGNEQFF. The genes are TRBV30 and TRBJ2-1; D is perhaps TRBD2 (6 bases). Germline V lookup: CDR1 GTSNPN, CDR2 SVGIG (reference sequence). Deletions cut 3 bases from V and 7 bases from J, with 13 bases between. The length of the CDR3 is 13 residues.

CDR3 DNA: TGTGCCAGCAGCCCTCAGGTGGGGGGGACCCAGTACTTC. The encoded protein is CASSPQVGGTQYF. The J gene is TRBJ2-5, the V gene TRBV7-6, with D possibly matching TRBD2 (6 bases). Germline CDR1 SGHVS, CDR2 FNYEAQ. The V gene lost 5 bases and the J gene lost 7 bases, with 14 bases spanning the gap. This CDR3 has 13 amino acids.

Regarding this clone: This sample includes further DNA sequences coding for the same CDR3. The V and J genes are TRBV6-6 and TRBJ1-5, with 9 nucleotides matching TRBD1. With V trimmed by 5 bases and J by 5 bases, 1 base remained unmatched. CDR3 length equals 13 residues. Germline assignment: CDR1 MNHNY and CDR2 SVGAGI (reference sequence). The CDR3 nucleotides read TGTGCCAGCAGTCGACAGGGGGATCAGCCCCAGCATTTT. This codes for CASSRQGDQPQHF.

The chain is built from TRBV6-1 and TRBJ2-5; D possibly corresponds to TRBD1 (5 bases). Trimming left V 2 bases short and J 2 bases short, with 6 bases between. The V gene's germline CDR1 is MNHNS and CDR2 SASEGT. This CDR3 has 13 amino acids. The chain's CDR3 is CASSETGQETQYF. CDR3 bases: TGTGCCAGCAGTGAAACAGGTCAAGAGACCCAGTACTTC.

The CDR3 DNA is TGTGCCAGCAGCTCAGGGCAGGGGGCCTACGAGCAGTACTTC. Translating it yields CASSSGQGAYEQYF. The chain is built from TRBV7-2 and TRBJ2-7, with 7 bases fitting TRBD1. Germline V gene lookup returns CDR1 SGHTA and CDR2 FQGNSA. The CDR3 covers 14 residues. Trimming took 4 bases from V and 2 from J; bases not matched to a gene: 5.

The rearrangement uses TRBV11-3 and TRBJ1-2; D is unclear. The CDR3 runs to 13 residues. Per germline, CDR1 SGHNT and CDR2 YENEEA. The V and J ends lost 1 base and 6 bases respectively, with 9 bases between them. The CDR3 loop is CASSLGLFNGYTF. For the CDR3, the DNA is TGTGCCAGCAGCTTAGGACTCTTTAATGGCTACACCTTC.

The chain uses TRBV9 and TRBJ1-3, with 11 bases aligning to TRBD1. The CDR3 extends over 18 amino acids. The V gene's germline CDR1 is SGDLS and CDR2 YYNGEE. Losses at the gene ends were 0 bases for V and 2 bases for J; bases not matched to a gene: 7. In nucleotides, the CDR3 is TGTGCCAGCAGCGTAGGCCTCCCGGGACAGGGGGCTGGAAACACCATATATTTT. This sequence encodes CASSVGLPGQGAGNTIYF.

The J gene is TRBJ1-2, the V gene TRBV19, with D possibly being TRBD1 (5 bases). The CDR3 totals 16 residues. Germline loops: CDR1 LNHDA, CDR2 SQIVND (reference sequence). V was clipped by 1 base and J by 10 bases, with 22 bases between them. The CDR3 protein is CASSIVSTVLQLSYTF. The CDR3 DNA follows: TGTGCCAGTAGTATAGTTTCGACAGTCCTGCAGCTCTCCTACACCTTC.

The chain couples TRBV2 to TRBJ1-5, with a tentative D call TRBD1 (5 bases). Germline CDR1 SNHLY, CDR2 FYNNEI. The V end was cut by 4 bases, the J end by 6 bases, with 13 bases between. CDR3 length: 14 residues. Here the CDR3 reads CASSARLDIQPQHF. The CDR3 region has the DNA TGTGCCAGCAGTGCACGCCTGGACATTCAGCCCCAGCATTTT.

The chain combines TRBV7-6 with TRBJ2-1; 11 bases agree with TRBD2. V shed 0 bases, J shed 7 bases, and the junction held 11 bases outside the gene matches. Germline CDR1 is SGHVS and CDR2 is FNYEAQ. This CDR3 spans 18 amino acids. CDR3 coding DNA: TGTGCCAGCAGCTTAGCGTTCGATAGCGGGGGGGGACGGAATGAGCAGTTCTTC. It specifies CASSLAFDSGGGRNEQFF.

This sequence joins TRBV13 and TRBJ1-2; 12 bases agree with TRBD1. The J segment lost 4 bases and the V segment lost 5 bases, leaving 14 bases of the junction unmatched. From germline, CDR1 is PRHDT and CDR2 FYEKMQ (reference sequence). The CDR3 length is 18 residues. CDR3 DNA sequence: TGTGCCAGCAGCAGAACCGGGACAGGGGGCGTAGGAGTCTATGGCTACACCTTC. Its translation: CASSRTGTGGVGVYGYTF. The full variable domain, its missing parts supplied by reference TRBV13 and TRBJ1-2, is AAGVIQSPRHLIKEKRETATLKCYPIPRHDTVYWYQQGPGQDPQFLISFYEKMQSDKGSIPDRFSAQQFSDYHSELNMSSLELGDSALYFCASSRTGTGGVGVYGYTFGSGTRLTVV.

The V call is TRBV28, the J call TRBJ2-5; a possible D gene is TRBD2 (5 bases). This CDR3 has 17 amino acids. Germline values: CDR1 MDHEN, CDR2 SYDVKM. The V end lost 3 bases, the J end lost 4 bases, and 21 bases lay between the germline ends. The CDR3 protein is CASSFLPGRSGAETQYF. The CDR3 DNA is TGTGCCAGCAGTTTCCTTCCGGGGAGAAGCGGAGCAGAGACCCAGTACTTC.

This chain joins TRBV11-2 and TRBJ2-5; D unresolved. The CDR3 covers 12 residues. V was trimmed by 2 bases and J by 5 bases, leaving 6 bases between them. The germline V gene encodes CDR1 SGHAT and CDR2 FQNNGV. CDR3 DNA sequence: TGTGCCAGCAGCTTAAATCTGGAGACCCAGTACTTC. Protein sequence: CASSLNLETQYF.

CDR3 DNA sequence: TGTGCCAGCAGTTACAAGGGGGCTTTCGATGGCTACACCTTC. Translated, it gives CASSYKGAFDGYTF. The V call is TRBV6-5, the J call TRBJ1-2; 7 bases match TRBD1. The CDR3 contains 14 residues. Germline values: CDR1 MNHEY, CDR2 SVGAGI. J was trimmed by 6 bases and V by 2 bases; bases with no gene match: 6.

V and J are TRBV11-3 and TRBJ1-3; TRBD1 aligns across 7 bases. This CDR3 region has 14 residues. The V gene end was trimmed by 5 bases and the J gene end by 0 bases; junction bases not matched to a gene: 1. CDR1 is SGHNT, CDR2 YENEEA, per germline. The CDR3 spells CASSGTVSGNTIYF. The CDR3 bases are TGTGCCAGCAGCGGGACAGTCTCTGGAAACACCATATATTTT.

CDR3 sequence reads: CASSVGPGYYEQYF. The CDR3 coding sequence is TGTGCCAGCAGCGTAGGTCCCGGTTACTACGAGCAGTACTTC. J is TRBJ2-7 and V is TRBV9; unclear D gene. CDR1 and CDR2 from the germline V gene are SGDLS and YYNGEE. The CDR3 loop spans 14 amino acids. V lost 0 bases and J 3 bases, leaving 10 bases between the germline ends.

The chain links TRBV9 to TRBJ1-2; 8 nucleotides align to TRBD1. CDR3 length equals 17 residues. The V gene's germline CDR1 is SGDLS and CDR2 YYNGEE. With 4 bases clipped from V and 1 base from J, the junction kept 12 bases outside the gene matches. The CDR3 nucleotides read TGTGCCAGCAGCCCCTCCTGGGACAGGCGAATTAACTATGGCTACACCTTC. This sequence encodes CASSPSWDRRINYGYTF.

The chain employs TRBV7-9 and TRBJ1-4, with D perhaps matching TRBD1 (5 bases). Germline V lookup: CDR1 SEHNR, CDR2 FQNEAQ (reference sequence). This CDR3 comprises 14 residues. Trimming removed 1 base from V and 5 bases from J, with 8 bases in between. The CDR3 sequence: CASSLGGMNEKLFF. Here the CDR3 DNA reads TGTGCCAGCAGCTTAGGGGGCATGAATGAAAAACTGTTTTTT.

The chain employs TRBV5-1 and TRBJ2-2, with 8 bases lining up with TRBD2. The V and J ends lost 4 bases and 1 base, in that order; junction bases with no gene match: 6. CDR1 and CDR2 from the germline V gene are SGHRS and YFSETQ. The CDR3 extends over 16 amino acids. This CDR3 reads CASSLLTSGNTGELFF. For the CDR3, the DNA is TGCGCCAGCAGCCTTCTAACTAGCGGGAACACCGGGGAGCTGTTTTTT.

The chain links TRBV10-3 to TRBJ2-6, with 8 bases aligning to TRBD1. Germline CDR1 reads ENHRY; CDR2 reads SYGVKD. V dropped 4 bases and J dropped 2; count of bases not matched to a gene: 4. The CDR3 length is 16 residues. In DNA, the CDR3 is TGTGCCATCAGTGTGTCAGGGGGCACTGGGGCCAACGTCCTGACTTTC. Its translation is CAISVSGGTGANVLTF.

The chain combines TRBV6-1 with TRBJ2-7, with D perhaps matching TRBD2 (6 bases). Germline assignment: CDR1 MNHNS and CDR2 SASEGT. The CDR3 spans 14 residues. V lost 2 bases and J lost 2, with 10 bases in between. CDR3 region: CASSENGGAYEQYF. The CDR3 bases are TGTGCCAGCAGTGAAAACGGGGGTGCCTACGAGCAGTACTTC.

CDR3: CASRENVEPYNEQFF. DNA of the CDR3: TGTGCCAGCAGGGAGAACGTAGAACCCTACAATGAGCAGTTCTTC. This chain joins TRBV6-1 and TRBJ2-1; the D is unclear. Germline V lookup: CDR1 MNHNS, CDR2 SASEGT. Trimming took off 6 bases at V and 2 bases at J, with 14 bases between the two ends. The CDR3 has 15 amino acids.

The CDR3 bases are TGTGCCAGCAGTAAAAGACAGGGGGCCGCCTACGAGCAGTACTTC. It is translated as CASSKRQGAAYEQYF. The chain is built from TRBV7-8 and TRBJ2-7; 10 nucleotides line up with TRBD1. The CDR3 consists of 15 residues. V lost 6 bases and J lost 2; bases outside the gene matches: 7. The V gene's germline CDR1 is SGHVS and CDR2 FQNEAQ.